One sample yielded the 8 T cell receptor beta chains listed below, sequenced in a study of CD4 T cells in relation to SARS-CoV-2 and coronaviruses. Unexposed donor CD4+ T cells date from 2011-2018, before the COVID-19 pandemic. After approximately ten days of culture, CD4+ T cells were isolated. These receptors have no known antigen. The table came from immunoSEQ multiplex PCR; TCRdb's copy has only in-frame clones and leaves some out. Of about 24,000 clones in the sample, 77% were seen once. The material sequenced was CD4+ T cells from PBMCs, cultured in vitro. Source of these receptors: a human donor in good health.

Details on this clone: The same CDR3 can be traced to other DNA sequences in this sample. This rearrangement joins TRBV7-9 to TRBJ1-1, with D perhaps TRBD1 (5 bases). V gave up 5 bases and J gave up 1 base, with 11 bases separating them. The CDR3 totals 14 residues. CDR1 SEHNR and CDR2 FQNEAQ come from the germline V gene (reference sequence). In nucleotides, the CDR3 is TGTGCCAGCAGCGGCGGGACGGAGAACACTGAAGCTTTCTTT. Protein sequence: CASSGGTENTEAFF. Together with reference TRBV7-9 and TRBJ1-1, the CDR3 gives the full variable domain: DTGVSQNPRHKITKRGQNVTFRCDPISEHNRLYWYRQTLGQGPEFLTYFQNEAQLEKSRLLSDRFSAERPKGSFSTLEIQRTEQGDSAMYLCASSGGTENTEAFFGQGTRLTVV.

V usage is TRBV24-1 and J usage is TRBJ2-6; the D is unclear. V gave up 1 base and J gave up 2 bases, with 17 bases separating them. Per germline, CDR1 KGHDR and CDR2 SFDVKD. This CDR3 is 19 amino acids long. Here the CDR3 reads CATSDLERVGNTGANVLTF. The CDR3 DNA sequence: TGTGCCACCAGTGATTTAGAACGGGTAGGTAACACTGGGGCCAACGTCCTGACTTTC.

Written as DNA, the CDR3 is TGTGCCAGCAGCGCGGACAGCCTAAGCACAGATACGCAGTATTTT. Protein: CASSADSLSTDTQYF. The V call is TRBV7-7, the J call TRBJ2-3, with D tentatively TRBD1 (6 bases). CDR3 length: 15 residues. Per germline, CDR1 SSHAT and CDR2 FNYEAQ (reference sequence). Trimming took off 5 bases at V and 0 bases at J, with 12 bases between the two ends. Variable domain in full (rest from reference TRBV7-7 and TRBJ2-3): GAGVSQSPRYKVTKRGQDVTLRCDPISSHATLYWYQQALGQGPEFLTYFNYEAQPDKSGLPSDRFSAERPEGSISTLTIQRTEQRDSAMYRCASSADSLSTDTQYFGPGTRLTVL.

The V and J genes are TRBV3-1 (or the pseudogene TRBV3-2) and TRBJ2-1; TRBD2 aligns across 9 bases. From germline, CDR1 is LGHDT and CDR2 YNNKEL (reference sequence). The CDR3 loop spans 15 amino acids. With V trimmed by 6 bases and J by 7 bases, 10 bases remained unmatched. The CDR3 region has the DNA TGTGCCAGCAGGGCACTGGGACTAGCTAGGAATGAGCAGTTCTTC. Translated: CASRALGLARNEQFF.

Written as DNA, the CDR3 is TGTGCCAGCAGCAATTCACCCTTTACGGGGGAGCTGTTTTTT. It is translated as CASSNSPFTGELFF. V gene TRBV7-2 combines with J gene TRBJ2-2; D is undetermined. The V end was cut by 5 bases, the J end by 8 bases, with 15 bases between. The germline gives CDR1 SGHTA, CDR2 FQGNSA. The CDR3 runs 14 residues.

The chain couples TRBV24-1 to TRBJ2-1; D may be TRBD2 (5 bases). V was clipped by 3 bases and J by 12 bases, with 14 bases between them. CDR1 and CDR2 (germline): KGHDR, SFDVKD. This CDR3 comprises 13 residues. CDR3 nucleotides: TGTGCCACCAGTGATACGCGGGCCTGGGGGCAGTTCTTC. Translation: CATSDTRAWGQFF.

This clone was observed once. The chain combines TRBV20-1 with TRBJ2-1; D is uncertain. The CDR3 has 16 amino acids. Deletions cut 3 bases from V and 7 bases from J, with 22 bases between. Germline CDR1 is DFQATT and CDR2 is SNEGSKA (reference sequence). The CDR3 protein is CSASTYPTSTVNEQFF. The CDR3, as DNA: TGCAGTGCTAGTACCTACCCGACAAGTACAGTTAATGAGCAGTTCTTC.

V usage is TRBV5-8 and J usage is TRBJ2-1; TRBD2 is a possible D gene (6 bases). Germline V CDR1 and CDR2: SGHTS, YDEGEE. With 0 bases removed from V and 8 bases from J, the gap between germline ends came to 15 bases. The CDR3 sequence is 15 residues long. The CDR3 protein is CASSLAGVGVDEQFF. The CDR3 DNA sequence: TGTGCCAGCAGCTTGGCGGGAGTAGGGGTGGATGAGCAGTTCTTC.